A single sample gave rise to the 20 T cell receptor beta chains below, sequenced in a study of cytomegalovirus exposure and HLA in healthy donors (TCRdb year 2017). Libraries were made using the immunoSEQ multiplex PCR assay. The multiplex PCR relied on a mix of 60 forward primers for TCR Vbeta segments and 13 reverse primers for TCR Jbeta segments. TCRdb retrieved this table from immuneACCESS and kept in-frame rearrangements only. Not all clones are present; in checked studies, unresolved V genes account for under half, and no reason is known for the remainder. This sample gives approximately 150,000 clones in total; around 80% of them show up just once. The ten largest clones take up about an eighth of the sample. Sequencing used PBMCs. Receptor source: a woman aged 40 to 50 in good health and CMV-seronegative.

The chain uses TRBV19 and TRBJ1-2; 8 nucleotides agree with TRBD1. V trimming: 6 bases; J trimming: 8 bases; junction bases outside the gene matches: 14. The V gene's germline CDR1 is LNHDA and CDR2 SQIVND (reference sequence). This CDR3 spans 15 amino acids. The CDR3 nucleotides are TGTGCCAGTAGCATGTACCGGACAGGGAAGGGGGGCTACACCTTC. As protein: CASSMYRTGKGGYTF.

The J gene is TRBJ2-1, the V gene TRBV19, with 9 positions matching TRBD2. Germline-derived CDR1 and CDR2 are LNHDA and SQIVND (reference sequence). There are 15 residues in the CDR3. J gave up 4 bases and V 10 bases, and 11 bases lay outside the gene matches. The CDR3 coding sequence is TGTGCCACCAACGGCGGTCTAGCGGGATACAATGAGCAGTTCTTC. This gives the protein CATNGGLAGYNEQFF.

The V and J genes are TRBV13 and TRBJ2-1; 9 bases line up with TRBD2. Germline V CDR1 and CDR2: PRHDT, FYEKMQ (reference sequence). There are 15 residues in the CDR3. The junction had 10 bases not matched to a gene; V was cut back by 5 bases and J by 8 bases. The CDR3 loop reads CASSLGLAGVDEQFF. The CDR3 region has the DNA TGTGCCAGCAGCCTGGGGTTAGCGGGAGTGGATGAGCAGTTCTTC.

V is TRBV7-2 and J is TRBJ2-3; 7 bases are shared with TRBD1. Germline V lookup: CDR1 SGHTA, CDR2 FQGNSA. CDR3 length equals 16 residues. The J segment lost 1 base and the V segment lost 4 bases, leaving 8 bases of the junction unmatched. This CDR3 is CASSSITGVGTDTQYF. The CDR3 coding sequence is TGTGCCAGCAGCTCGATCACAGGGGTGGGCACAGATACGCAGTATTTT.

The V gene is TRBV7-9, the J gene TRBJ2-1; 8 bases are shared with TRBD2. The germline V gene has CDR1 SEHNR and CDR2 FQNEAQ (reference sequence). This CDR3 comprises 18 residues. V lost 4 bases, J lost 2 bases, and 13 bases stayed unmatched. CDR3 loop: CASSSAGLASLPYNEQFF. Written as DNA, the CDR3 is TGTGCCAGCAGCTCCGCCGGACTAGCATCGTTACCCTACAATGAGCAGTTCTTC.

This clone was counted once. The chain recombines TRBV2 with TRBJ1-6; no firm D call. CDR1 is SNHLY and CDR2 is FYNNEI in the germline V gene. The CDR3 sequence is 12 residues long. Trimming removed 1 base from V and 13 bases from J, with 8 bases in between. The CDR3 sequence is CASSEDSPPLHF. The CDR3 DNA follows: TGTGCCAGCAGTGAAGACAGCCCGCCCCTCCACTTT.

A few counts support this clone. V and J are TRBV7-9 and TRBJ1-1; D not certain. The CDR3 totals 15 residues. Trimming shortened V by 5 bases and J by 2 bases, and 15 bases separated the two germline ends. In germline, CDR1 is SEHNR, CDR2 FQNEAQ (reference sequence). CDR3 region: CASSPKARLNTEAFF. The CDR3 nucleotides are TGTGCCAGCAGCCCCAAAGCGAGATTAAACACTGAAGCTTTCTTT. Supplemented by reference TRBV7-9 and TRBJ1-1, the full variable domain reads DTGVSQNPRHKITKRGQNVTFRCDPISEHNRLYWYRQTLGQGPEFLTYFQNEAQLEKSRLLSDRFSAERPKGSFSTLEIQRTEQGDSAMYLCASSPKARLNTEAFFGQGTRLTVV.

The rearrangement uses TRBV19 and TRBJ2-3, with a possible D match to TRBD1 (6 bases). V dropped 11 bases and J dropped 4 bases, with 13 bases sitting between them. From germline, CDR1 is LNHDA and CDR2 SQIVND (reference sequence). CDR3 length equals 12 residues. The CDR3 DNA reads TGTGCCTCCAGGGGTATCCCAGATACGCAGTATTTT. It encodes CASRGIPDTQYF. The full variable domain, with the rest looked up from reference TRBV19 and TRBJ2-3, is DGGITQSPKYLFRKEGQNVTLSCEQNLNHDAMYWYRQDPGQGLRLIYYSQIVNDFQKGDIAEGYSVSREKKESFPLTVTSAQKNPTAFYLCASRGIPDTQYFGPGTRLTVL.

V and J are TRBV6-6 and TRBJ2-7, with TRBD1 matching over 8 bases. Germline-derived CDR1 and CDR2 are MNHNY and SVGAGI (reference sequence). With V trimmed by 2 bases and J by 3 bases, 0 bases remained unmatched. This CDR3 has 13 residues. This CDR3 reads CASSYGTGYEQYF. The DNA of the CDR3 is TGTGCCAGCAGTTACGGGACAGGCTACGAGCAGTACTTC.

The chain links TRBV19 to TRBJ1-2; TRBD1 aligns across 8 bases. Germline CDR1 reads LNHDA; CDR2 reads SQIVND (reference sequence). The CDR3 sequence is 14 residues long. V lost 4 bases to trimming and J lost 9 bases; unmatched junction nucleotides: 10. The CDR3 region is CASSTRTGSFSYTF. Here the CDR3 DNA reads TGTGCCAGTAGTACACGGACAGGGAGTTTCAGCTACACCTTC.

The V and J genes are TRBV25-1 and TRBJ1-2; 8 positions match TRBD1. CDR1 and CDR2 from the germline V gene are MGHDK and SYGVNS. There are 14 residues in the CDR3. With 6 bases clipped from V and 3 bases from J, the junction kept 6 bases outside the gene matches. CDR3: CASRRTGSDYGYTF. The CDR3 DNA sequence: TGTGCCAGCAGACGGACAGGGTCGGACTATGGCTACACCTTC.

This clone showed up just once. The V call is TRBV7-6, the J call TRBJ2-7; 11 bases fit TRBD1. Unmatched junction bases numbered 3, after V lost 1 base and J lost 4 bases. The germline CDR1 and CDR2 sequences are SGHVS and FNYEAQ. CDR3 length: 15 amino acids. Here the CDR3 reads CASSLGDRGFYEQYF. Here the CDR3 DNA reads TGTGCCAGCAGCTTAGGGGACAGGGGGTTTTACGAGCAGTACTTC.

The rearrangement links TRBV5-1 to TRBJ2-5; D is perhaps TRBD1 (6 bases). There are 14 residues in the CDR3. CDR1 is SGHRS, CDR2 YFSETQ, per germline. V was pared by 6 bases and J by 2 bases, with 14 bases between. The DNA for the CDR3 is TGCGCCAGCACAACAGGGAGAGCACAAGAGACCCAGTACTTC. This sequence encodes CASTTGRAQETQYF.

Here the CDR3 reads CASSLRTAYNSPLHF. Written as DNA, the CDR3 is TGTGCCAGCAGTCTTAGGACAGCTTATAATTCACCCCTCCACTTT. The chain combines TRBV27 with TRBJ1-6; D perhaps matches TRBD1 (6 bases). Trimming stripped 5 bases from V and 4 bases from J, with 12 bases between. The CDR3 totals 15 residues. CDR1 and CDR2 from the germline V gene are MNHEY and SMNVEV (reference sequence).

The J gene is TRBJ2-1, the V gene TRBV7-2; 13 bases match TRBD2. This CDR3 spans 16 amino acids. Trimming took 1 base from V and 5 from J; bases not matched to a gene: 2. Germline lookup yields CDR1 SGHTA and CDR2 FQGNSA. CDR3 protein: CASSLGTSGSHNEQFF. As DNA, the CDR3 is TGTGCCAGCAGCTTAGGGACTAGCGGGAGCCACAATGAGCAGTTCTTC.

This rearrangement joins TRBV6-6 to TRBJ1-5; no firm D call. There are 13 residues in the CDR3. CDR1 and CDR2 (germline): MNHNY, SVGAGI (reference sequence). The V gene lost 10 bases and the J gene lost 5 bases, with 15 bases spanning the gap. CDR3 nucleotides: TGTGCCACCCACCTACAGCAATATCAGCCCCAGCATTTT. Its translation is CATHLQQYQPQHF.

As regards this clone: The sample has other DNA sequences that encode this CDR3 too. The chain carries TRBV5-4 and TRBJ1-2, with 7 bases that match TRBD1. Trimming removed 0 bases from V and 7 bases from J; junction bases left unmatched: 3. Germline V gives CDR1 SGHNT, CDR2 YYREEE (reference sequence). There are 13 residues in the CDR3. The CDR3 coding sequence is TGTGCCAGCAGCTTGGCGGCAGGGGGTGGCTACACCTTC. Residues: CASSLAAGGGYTF.

The CDR3 DNA follows: TGCGCCAGCAGCCAAGATCCAGGGCCAGATACGCAGTATTTT. Protein sequence: CASSQDPGPDTQYF. The V call is TRBV4-1, the J call TRBJ2-3, with D perhaps matching TRBD1 (5 bases). The CDR3 loop spans 14 amino acids. V lost 0 bases and J lost 4, with 8 bases in between. The germline gives CDR1 MGHRA, CDR2 YSYEKL.

This clone has more than one count but fewer than ten. V gene TRBV7-2 combines with J gene TRBJ1-3; the D gene is possibly TRBD1 (6 bases). This CDR3 contains 15 residues. Per germline, CDR1 SGHTA and CDR2 FQGNSA. Deletions cut 5 bases from V and 4 bases from J, with 15 bases between. CDR3 sequence: CASSLMGGQGNTIYF. The CDR3 DNA sequence: TGTGCCAGCAGCCTAATGGGGGGGCAGGGAAACACCATATATTTT.

The chain uses TRBV18 and TRBJ1-2; 12 bases match TRBD1. Trimming took 6 bases from V and 6 from J; bases not matched to a gene: 5. Germline loops: CDR1 KGHSH, CDR2 LQKENI. This CDR3 is built from 14 residues. This CDR3 is CASSPGTGGDGYTF. The DNA for the CDR3 is TGTGCCAGCTCCCCCGGGACAGGGGGCGATGGCTACACCTTC.